A single sample is the source of the 23 T cell receptor beta chains below, sequenced in a study of T cell clonotyping in hematopoietic cell transplantation. TCRdb keeps only in-frame clones here, not all; method: immunoSEQ multiplex PCR. Of thousands of clones listed, around three quarters are singletons. This specimen consisted of peripheral blood mononuclear cells, obtained 100 days after allogeneic stem cell transplant. These receptors came from a male patient aged 45-60 years who had an allogeneic stem cell transplant from an unrelated donor, so the T cells may come from the graft donor. Some clones in this sample may be carry-over from other donors' samples.

This clone was counted a few times. This chain uses TRBV11-2 with TRBJ1-2; 8 positions match TRBD1. The CDR3 length is 14 residues. V was pared by 2 bases and J by 2 bases, with 1 base of the junction left unmatched. Looked up from germline, CDR1 is SGHAT and CDR2 is FQNNGV. Here the CDR3 DNA reads TGTGCCAGCAGCTTAAGGACAGGGAACTATGGCTACACCTTC. It specifies CASSLRTGNYGYTF.

The V and J genes are TRBV25-1 and TRBJ1-5, with TRBD1 as a possible D gene (5 bases). The CDR3 covers 12 residues. Germline lookup yields CDR1 MGHDK and CDR2 SYGVNS. V gave up 3 bases and J gave up 16 bases, with 16 bases separating them. CDR3 in DNA: TGTGCCAGCAGTGACCACGACAGTACCTTACATTTT. It is translated as CASSDHDSTLHF.

The chain links TRBV30 to TRBJ2-7; D is possibly TRBD1 or TRBD2 (5 bases each). Germline CDR1 reads GTSNPN; CDR2 reads SVGIG (reference sequence). The CDR3 spans 14 residues. V shed 1 base and J shed 0 bases, with 10 bases lying between them. The CDR3 is CAWSEAGSSYEQYF. The CDR3 DNA reads as TGTGCCTGGAGTGAGGCAGGGAGCTCCTACGAGCAGTACTTC.

The chain combines TRBV5-6 with TRBJ1-2; the D gene is possibly TRBD1 (5 bases). The V end was cut by 2 bases, the J end by 3 bases, with 14 bases between. CDR1 and CDR2 (germline): SGHDT, YYEEEE. This CDR3 region has 15 residues. CDR3 nucleotide sequence: TGTGCCAGCAGCTTAGGGGTAGGGTGGTACTATGGCTACACCTTC. Protein sequence: CASSLGVGWYYGYTF. Together with reference TRBV5-6 and TRBJ1-2, the CDR3 gives the full variable domain: DAGVTQSPTHLIKTRGQQVTLRCSPKSGHDTVSWYQQALGQGPQFIFQYYEEEERQRGNFPDRFSGHQFPNYSSELNVNALLLGDSALYLCASSLGVGWYYGYTFGSGTRLTVV.

The gene calls are TRBV11-1 and TRBJ1-1; perhaps TRBD1 as D (6 bases). V was clipped by 5 bases and J by 1 base, with 14 bases between them. The CDR3 consists of 15 residues. The germline V gene encodes CDR1 SGHAT and CDR2 FQDESV (reference sequence). DNA of the CDR3: TGTGCCAGCAGCCTTTCTTGGACAGCGAACACTGAAGCTTTCTTT. It translates to CASSLSWTANTEAFF.

The chain joins TRBV28 to TRBJ1-2; tentative D call: TRBD1 (5 bases). Trimming removed 9 bases from V and 4 bases from J, with 18 bases in between. This CDR3 comprises 14 residues. CDR1 MDHEN and CDR2 SYDVKM come from the germline V gene. The CDR3 coding sequence is TGTGCCAGTTTCGGGGGTGGACACCCCTATGGCTACACCTTC. Amino acid sequence: CASFGGGHPYGYTF.

The rearrangement links TRBV7-8 to TRBJ1-3, with a possible D match to TRBD1 (5 bases). Trimming shortened V by 1 base and J by 4 bases, and 11 bases separated the two germline ends. Germline V CDR1 and CDR2: SGHVS, FQNEAQ. The CDR3 is 15 residues long. The CDR3 DNA reads as TGTGCCAGCAGCTTAGATCTAGGGGCGGGAAACACCATATATTTT. Protein: CASSLDLGAGNTIYF.

This chain uses TRBV29-1 with TRBJ2-7; weak D call: TRBD2 (6 bases). The V gene lost 3 bases and the J gene lost 6 bases, with 9 bases spanning the gap. Germline CDR1 reads SQVTM; CDR2 reads ANQGSEA. This CDR3 is 11 amino acids long. CDR3 sequence reads: CSVEDYGEQYF. The CDR3 nucleotides are TGCAGCGTTGAGGACTATGGCGAGCAGTACTTC.

This chain uses TRBV7-8 with TRBJ1-3; D might be TRBD1 (6 bases). The CDR3 consists of 18 residues. Trimming took off 2 bases at V and 4 bases at J, with 21 bases between the two ends. Germline CDR1 and CDR2: SGHVS and FQNEAQ. The CDR3 sequence is CASSLIHAAGEKGNTIYF. In DNA, the CDR3 is TGTGCCAGCAGCTTAATTCATGCAGCAGGGGAGAAAGGAAACACCATATATTTT.

This clone was detected a few times. This chain links TRBV27 with TRBJ1-2, with D possibly being TRBD1 (5 bases). The germline V gene encodes CDR1 MNHEY and CDR2 SMNVEV (reference sequence). V dropped 3 bases and J dropped 1 base, with 15 bases sitting between them. The CDR3 consists of 16 residues. CDR3 bases: TGTGCCAGCAGTTTCGTATCGGCAGGGTTTAACTATGGCTACACCTTC. Protein sequence: CASSFVSAGFNYGYTF.

This chain uses TRBV7-2 with TRBJ2-7, with 10 bases fitting TRBD2. Germline loops: CDR1 SGHTA, CDR2 FQGNSA. With V trimmed by 1 base and J by 4 bases, 1 base remained unmatched. There are 14 residues in the CDR3. The CDR3 protein is CASSLVLAGYEQYF. CDR3 nucleotides: TGTGCCAGCAGCTTAGTACTAGCGGGGTACGAGCAGTACTTC.

The chain carries TRBV6-5 and TRBJ2-2; TRBD2 is a possible D gene (6 bases). V was trimmed by 6 bases and J by 6 bases, leaving 17 bases between them. Germline CDR1 reads MNHEY; CDR2 reads SVGAGI. This CDR3 is built from 15 residues. As DNA, the CDR3 is TGTGCCAGCAGCCCCCTACTAGGAGGGCCCGGGGAGCTGTTTTTT. It encodes CASSPLLGGPGELFF.

This chain connects TRBV7-9 to TRBJ1-1; 8 bases match TRBD1. Germline V gene lookup returns CDR1 SEHNR and CDR2 FQNEAQ (reference sequence). J gave up 5 bases and V 5 bases, and 13 bases lay outside the gene matches. The CDR3 loop spans 16 amino acids. CDR3 sequence reads: CASSVPQGGVRTEAFF. CDR3 nucleotide sequence: TGTGCCAGCAGCGTCCCACAGGGGGGCGTTCGGACTGAAGCTTTCTTT.

This clone has a single count. The V and J genes are TRBV19 and TRBJ1-5; D might be TRBD1 (6 bases). V was clipped by 5 bases and J by 1 base, with 12 bases between them. This CDR3 is built from 15 residues. Germline V gives CDR1 LNHDA, CDR2 SQIVND (reference sequence). In nucleotides, the CDR3 is TGTGCCAGTAGTCTCGGACAGCCAAGCAATCAGCCCCAGCATTTT. It codes for CASSLGQPSNQPQHF. The whole variable domain, remainder taken from reference TRBV19 and TRBJ1-5, is DGGITQSPKYLFRKEGQNVTLSCEQNLNHDAMYWYRQDPGQGLRLIYYSQIVNDFQKGDIAEGYSVSREKKESFPLTVTSAQKNPTAFYLCASSLGQPSNQPQHFGDGTRLSIL.

This clone was seen more than once but under ten times. The chain uses TRBV6-6 and TRBJ2-7; 9 nucleotides align to TRBD1. The CDR3 runs to 15 residues. Germline CDR1 and CDR2: MNHNY and SVGAGI (reference sequence). J gave up 4 bases and V 0 bases, and 4 bases lay outside the gene matches. The chain's CDR3 is CASSYSRGQGYEQYF. Here the CDR3 DNA reads TGTGCCAGCAGTTACTCGAGAGGACAGGGGTACGAGCAGTACTTC.

The genes are TRBV5-1 and TRBJ1-2; 7 nucleotides agree with TRBD1. CDR1 SGHRS and CDR2 YFSETQ come from the germline V gene. Trimming at V came to 2 bases and at J to 2 bases, leaving 6 bases not matched to a gene. The CDR3 contains 15 residues. CDR3 sequence reads: CASSFQQGMNYGYTF. In nucleotides, the CDR3 is TGCGCCAGCAGCTTCCAACAGGGGATGAACTATGGCTACACCTTC.

This rearrangement joins TRBV7-2 to TRBJ2-3; 11 positions agree with TRBD2. After removal of 4 bases from V and 4 bases from J, the junction contained 10 bases not matched to a gene. There are 17 residues in the CDR3. The V gene's germline CDR1 is SGHTA and CDR2 FQGNSA. This chain's CDR3 is CASSYRSGGGYADTQYF. The CDR3 DNA reads as TGTGCCAGCAGCTACCGTAGCGGGGGGGGGTACGCAGATACGCAGTATTTT.

CDR3 residues: CASSLEGGIRGTEAFF. DNA for the CDR3: TGTGCCAGCAGCTTAGAAGGGGGGATTAGGGGCACTGAAGCTTTCTTT. V and J are TRBV7-6 and TRBJ1-1, with D tentatively TRBD1 (6 bases). Per the germline V gene, CDR1 is SGHVS and CDR2 is FNYEAQ. With 1 base removed from V and 4 bases from J, the gap between germline ends came to 16 bases. CDR3 length: 16 residues.

The rearrangement joins TRBV29-1 to TRBJ1-1; possibly TRBD1 for D (5 bases). Trimming shortened V by 7 bases and J by 4 bases, and 13 bases separated the two germline ends. Germline loops: CDR1 SQVTM, CDR2 ANQGSEA. CDR3 length: 12 amino acids. The CDR3 nucleotides are TGCAGCGCCCACTCTGGGGGCACTGAAGCTTTCTTT. It encodes CSAHSGGTEAFF.

The table lists this clone with a few counts. The chain couples TRBV5-6 to TRBJ2-7; possibly TRBD1 or TRBD2 for D (5 bases each). CDR1 is SGHDT and CDR2 is YYEEEE in the germline V gene. The CDR3 runs to 14 residues. V lost 4 bases to trimming and J lost 2 bases, with 13 bases between them. The CDR3 here is CASSQRDVAYEQYF. CDR3 coding DNA: TGTGCCAGCAGCCAAAGGGACGTAGCCTACGAGCAGTACTTC.

The chain joins TRBV28 to TRBJ2-7; D remains unclear. The V gene lost 3 bases and the J gene lost 0 bases, with 12 bases spanning the gap. Germline V gives CDR1 MDHEN, CDR2 SYDVKM. CDR3 size: 15 residues. DNA for the CDR3: TGTGCCAGCAGTTTCGACGGAGAAAGCTCCTACGAGCAGTACTTC. Translation: CASSFDGESSYEQYF.

The rearrangement uses TRBV13 and TRBJ1-2; unclear D gene. The CDR3 contains 14 residues. The V and J ends lost 2 bases and 3 bases respectively, with 10 bases between them. Germline V lookup: CDR1 PRHDT, CDR2 FYEKMQ (reference sequence). CDR3 amino acids: CASSLSRQDYGYTF. The CDR3 nucleotides read TGTGCCAGCAGCTTATCCAGGCAAGACTATGGCTACACCTTC.

This chain joins TRBV10-3 and TRBJ2-1, with 12 bases matching TRBD2. CDR1 is ENHRY, CDR2 SYGVKD, per germline. The CDR3 sequence is 15 residues long. J gave up 8 bases and V 2 bases, and 4 bases lay outside the gene matches. The CDR3 reads CAISEGASGRDEQFF. In nucleotides, the CDR3 is TGTGCCATCAGTGAGGGGGCTAGCGGGAGGGATGAGCAGTTCTTC.